One sample yielded the 13 T cell receptor beta chains listed below, sequenced in a study of blood T cell repertoires in COVID-19. Repertoires were generated with immunoSEQ multiplex PCR, while TCRdb's copy carries only in-frame clones and drops some. The sample lists roughly 32,000 clones, more than 80% seen once, with approximately 45% in the top ten. The sample consisted of peripheral blood. These receptors came from a man in his fifties or sixties with active or convalescent COVID-19.

V usage is TRBV6-2 or TRBV6-3 and J usage is TRBJ1-1, with D unclear. Between the trimmed V and J ends, which lost 0 bases and 1 base, there was a span of 12 bases. Germline CDR1 and CDR2: MNHEY and SVGEGT. CDR3 size: 16 residues. The CDR3, as DNA: TGTGCCAGCAGTTACTCGATAGCCTTATCGAACACTGAAGCTTTCTTT. It is translated as CASSYSIALSNTEAFF.

The chain links TRBV13 to TRBJ1-6; 7 bases are shared with TRBD1. V lost 4 bases to trimming and J lost 4 bases; unmatched junction nucleotides: 13. The CDR3 spans 18 residues. The V gene's germline CDR1 is PRHDT and CDR2 FYEKMQ (reference sequence). This chain's CDR3 is CASSSRGGGRAYNSPLHF. The CDR3, as DNA: TGTGCCAGCAGCTCCCGCGGAGGGGGCAGGGCATATAATTCACCCCTCCACTTT.

This rearrangement joins TRBV28 to TRBJ2-1; D is unresolved. The CDR3 is 14 residues long. Germline lookup yields CDR1 MDHEN and CDR2 SYDVKM. V was clipped by 3 bases and J by 4 bases, with 10 bases between them. This CDR3 is CASSFNRPYNEQFF. The DNA of the CDR3 is TGTGCCAGCAGTTTCAACAGACCGTACAATGAGCAGTTCTTC.

This clone was observed a few times. V gene TRBV6-2 or TRBV6-3 combines with J gene TRBJ1-1; D unclear. The CDR3 loop spans 15 amino acids. V lost 5 bases and J lost 6, with 19 bases in between. Germline V gives CDR1 MNHEY, CDR2 SVGEGT. The CDR3 nucleotides read TGTGCCAGCAGTAGAGGTTGGGTTATCGGGGCTGAAGCTTTCTTT. Translation: CASSRGWVIGAEAFF.

This clone appeared once. The rearrangement joins TRBV6-2 or TRBV6-3 to TRBJ2-5; TRBD1 matches at 7 bases. Germline values: CDR1 MNHEY, CDR2 SVGEGT. Trimming at V came to 5 bases and at J to 4 bases, leaving 7 bases not matched to a gene. The CDR3 length is 14 residues. The CDR3 sequence: CASSPHRGLETQYF. The CDR3 bases are TGTGCCAGCAGTCCCCACAGGGGATTAGAGACCCAGTACTTC.

The chain is built from TRBV13 and TRBJ2-3; D possibly corresponds to TRBD2 (6 bases). Germline V gene data show CDR1 as PRHDT and CDR2 as FYEKMQ (reference sequence). The CDR3 sequence is 16 residues long. The V end was cut by 2 bases, the J end by 0 bases, with 12 bases between. CDR3 DNA: TGTGCCAGCAGCTTAAGGAGGGCTACTAGCACAGATACGCAGTATTTT. Residues: CASSLRRATSTDTQYF.

The chain is built from TRBV6-5 and TRBJ2-5; 8 bases line up with TRBD1. CDR3 length equals 14 residues. Germline V gene lookup returns CDR1 MNHEY and CDR2 SVGAGI. Germline trimming cut 6 bases from V and 2 bases from J; bases unmatched to any gene: 5. The CDR3 DNA sequence: TGTGCCAGCAGGACAGGGGTGGGTCAAGAGACCCAGTACTTC. It encodes CASRTGVGQETQYF.

This rearrangement joins TRBV7-9 to TRBJ2-3, with 7 nucleotides matching TRBD1. This CDR3 is 15 amino acids long. J lost 6 bases, V lost 6 bases, and 12 bases had no gene match. Germline V lookup: CDR1 SEHNR, CDR2 FQNEAQ (reference sequence). As DNA, the CDR3 is TGTGCCAGCAGTACCCGGGACAGTCGCCATGATACGCAGTATTTT. Translating it yields CASSTRDSRHDTQYF.

This clone has just a few counts. V is TRBV5-1 and J is TRBJ1-2, with 8 positions matching TRBD1. Germline assignment: CDR1 SGHRS and CDR2 YFSETQ. This CDR3 region has 20 residues. With V trimmed by 3 bases and J by 1 base, 20 bases remained unmatched. The CDR3 nucleotides are TGCGCCAGCAGCTCACAAAGCCCGGACAGGGTCACCGTCCTTAACTATGGCTACACCTTC. It codes for CASSSQSPDRVTVLNYGYTF.

V and J are TRBV3-1 (or the pseudogene TRBV3-2) and TRBJ2-3; 7 bases are a match to TRBD2. This CDR3 contains 16 residues. The J segment lost 5 bases and the V segment lost 7 bases, leaving 15 bases of the junction unmatched. Germline assignment: CDR1 LGHDT and CDR2 YNNKEL (reference sequence). The CDR3: CASMPGLVIGGDTQYF. CDR3 DNA: TGTGCCAGCATGCCCGGACTAGTTATAGGTGGAGATACGCAGTATTTT.

The chain carries TRBV5-1 and TRBJ2-2; D is ambiguous. Germline V CDR1 and CDR2: SGHRS, YFSETQ. Trimming stripped 4 bases from V and 0 bases from J, with 10 bases between. CDR3 size: 15 residues. The CDR3 is CASSANAANTGELFF. In nucleotides, the CDR3 is TGCGCCAGCAGCGCCAACGCAGCGAACACCGGGGAGCTGTTTTTT.

The chain joins TRBV28 to TRBJ1-3; 7 nucleotides match TRBD1. CDR3 size: 14 residues. The germline gives CDR1 MDHEN, CDR2 SYDVKM. V trimming: 4 bases; J trimming: 6 bases; junction bases outside the gene matches: 6. The CDR3, as DNA: TGTGCCAGCAGTTCCCGGACAGGAGCAAACACCATATATTTT. Its protein is CASSSRTGANTIYF. Supplemented by reference TRBV28 and TRBJ1-3, the full variable domain reads DVKVTQSSRYLVKRTGEKVFLECVQDMDHENMFWYRQDPGLGLRLIYFSYDVKMKEKGDIPEGYSVSREKKERFSLILESASTNQTSMYLCASSSRTGANTIYFGEGSWLTVV.

The chain joins TRBV15 to TRBJ2-7; D gene unclear. The V gene lost 0 bases and the J gene lost 4 bases, with 10 bases spanning the gap. The CDR3 consists of 14 residues. Looked up from germline, CDR1 is LNHNV and CDR2 is YYDKDF (reference sequence). Here the CDR3 DNA reads TGTGCCACCAGCAGAGATTATGCTAGTTACGAGCAGTACGTC. Protein product: CATSRDYASYEQYV.